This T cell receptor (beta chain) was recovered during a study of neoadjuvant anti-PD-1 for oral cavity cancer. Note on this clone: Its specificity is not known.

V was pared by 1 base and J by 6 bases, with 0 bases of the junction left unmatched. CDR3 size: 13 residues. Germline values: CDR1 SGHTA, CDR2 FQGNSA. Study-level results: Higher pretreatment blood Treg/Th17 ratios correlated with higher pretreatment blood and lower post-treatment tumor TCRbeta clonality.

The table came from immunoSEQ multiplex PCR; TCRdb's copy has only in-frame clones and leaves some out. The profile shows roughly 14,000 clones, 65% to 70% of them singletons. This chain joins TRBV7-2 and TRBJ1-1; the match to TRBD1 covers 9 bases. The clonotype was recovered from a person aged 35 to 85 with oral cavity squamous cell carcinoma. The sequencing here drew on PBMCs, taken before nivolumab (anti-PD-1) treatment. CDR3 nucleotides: TGTGCCAGCAGCTTAGGGACAGGGGCTGAAGCTTTCTTT. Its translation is CASSLGTGAEAFF.